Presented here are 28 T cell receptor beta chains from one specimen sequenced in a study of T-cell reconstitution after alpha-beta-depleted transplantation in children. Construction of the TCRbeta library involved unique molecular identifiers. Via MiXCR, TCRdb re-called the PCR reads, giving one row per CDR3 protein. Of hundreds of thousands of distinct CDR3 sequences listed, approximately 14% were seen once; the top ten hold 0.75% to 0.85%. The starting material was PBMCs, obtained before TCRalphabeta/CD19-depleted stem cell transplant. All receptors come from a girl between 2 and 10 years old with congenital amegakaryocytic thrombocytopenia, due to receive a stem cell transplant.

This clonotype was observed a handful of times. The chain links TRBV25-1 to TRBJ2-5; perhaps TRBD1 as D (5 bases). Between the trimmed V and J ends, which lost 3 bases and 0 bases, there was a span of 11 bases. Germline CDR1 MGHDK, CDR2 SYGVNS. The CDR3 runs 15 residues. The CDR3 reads CASSDRRVNQETQYF. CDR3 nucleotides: TGTGCCAGCAGTGACCGCAGGGTTAACCAAGAGACCCAGTACTTC.

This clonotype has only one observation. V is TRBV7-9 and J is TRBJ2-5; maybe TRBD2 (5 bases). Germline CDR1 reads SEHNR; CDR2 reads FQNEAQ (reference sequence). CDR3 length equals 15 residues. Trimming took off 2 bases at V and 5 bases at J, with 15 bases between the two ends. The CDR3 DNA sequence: TGTGCCAGCAGCTTATTTTTCGGAGGCGGGGAGACCCAGTACTTC. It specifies CASSLFFGGGETQYF.

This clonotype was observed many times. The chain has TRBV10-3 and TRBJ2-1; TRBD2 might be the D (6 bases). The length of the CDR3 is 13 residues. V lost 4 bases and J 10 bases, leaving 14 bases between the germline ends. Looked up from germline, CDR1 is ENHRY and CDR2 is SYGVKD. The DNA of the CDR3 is TGTGCCATCAGTGTAGTCGCGGGACGGGAGCAGTTCTTC. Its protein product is CAISVVAGREQFF.

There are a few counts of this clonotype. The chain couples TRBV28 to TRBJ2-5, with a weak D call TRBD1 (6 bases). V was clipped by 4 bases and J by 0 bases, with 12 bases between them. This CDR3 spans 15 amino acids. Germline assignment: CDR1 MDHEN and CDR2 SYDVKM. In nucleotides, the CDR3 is TGTGCCAGCAGTTATGCACGGGACAACCAAGAGACCCAGTACTTC. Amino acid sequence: CASSYARDNQETQYF.

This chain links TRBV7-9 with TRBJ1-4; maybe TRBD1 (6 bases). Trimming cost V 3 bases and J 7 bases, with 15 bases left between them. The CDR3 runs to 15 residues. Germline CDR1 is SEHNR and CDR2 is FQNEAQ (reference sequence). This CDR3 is CASSFPRGRVEKLFF. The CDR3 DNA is TGTGCCAGCAGCTTCCCGCGGGGGCGCGTTGAAAAACTGTTTTTT. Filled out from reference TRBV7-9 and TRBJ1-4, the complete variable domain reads DTGVSQNPRHKITKRGQNVTFRCDPISEHNRLYWYRQTLGQGPEFLTYFQNEAQLEKSRLLSDRFSAERPKGSFSTLEIQRTEQGDSAMYLCASSFPRGRVEKLFFGSGTQLSVL.

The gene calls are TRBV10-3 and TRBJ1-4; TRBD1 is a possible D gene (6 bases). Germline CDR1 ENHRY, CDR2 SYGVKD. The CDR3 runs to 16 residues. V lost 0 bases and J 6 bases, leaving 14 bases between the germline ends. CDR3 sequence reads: CAISESRQVLYEKLFF. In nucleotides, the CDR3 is TGTGCCATCAGTGAGTCCCGACAGGTCTTATATGAAAAACTGTTTTTT.

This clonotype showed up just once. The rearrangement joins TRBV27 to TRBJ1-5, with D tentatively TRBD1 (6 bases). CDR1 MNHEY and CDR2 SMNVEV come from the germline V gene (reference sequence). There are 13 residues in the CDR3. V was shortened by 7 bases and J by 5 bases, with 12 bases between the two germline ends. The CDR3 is CASNKYRDQPQHF. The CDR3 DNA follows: TGTGCCAGCAATAAGTACAGGGATCAGCCCCAGCATTTT.

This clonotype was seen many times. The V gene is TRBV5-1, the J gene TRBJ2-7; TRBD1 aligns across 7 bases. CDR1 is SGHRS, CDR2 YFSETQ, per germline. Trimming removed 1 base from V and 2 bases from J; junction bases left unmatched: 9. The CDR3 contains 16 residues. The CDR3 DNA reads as TGCGCCAGCAGCTTGAGCTTCGGACAGGTGGCCTACGAGCAGTACTTC. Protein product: CASSLSFGQVAYEQYF.

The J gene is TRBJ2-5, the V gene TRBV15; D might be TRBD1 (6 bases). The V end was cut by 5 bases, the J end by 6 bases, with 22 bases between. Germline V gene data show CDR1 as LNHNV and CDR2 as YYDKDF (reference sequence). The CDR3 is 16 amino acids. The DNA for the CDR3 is TGTGCCACCAGCGGTTCCGGGCAGGGGAATGGTCAGACCCAGTACTTC. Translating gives CATSGSGQGNGQTQYF. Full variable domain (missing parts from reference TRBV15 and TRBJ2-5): DAMVIQNPRYQVTQFGKPVTLSCSQTLNHNVMYWYQQKSSQAPKLLFHYYDKDFNNEADTPDNFQSRRPNTSFCFLDIRSPGLGDTAMYLCATSGSGQGNGQTQYFGPGTRLLVL.

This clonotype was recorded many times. The CDR3 reads CASSERLAGPYEQYF. For the CDR3, the DNA is TGTGCCAGCAGCGAGAGACTAGCGGGACCCTACGAGCAGTACTTC. This chain joins TRBV14 and TRBJ2-7, with 11 bases matching TRBD2. The CDR3 covers 15 residues. V shed 5 bases and J 2 bases; nucleotides not matched to a gene: 5. CDR1 SGHDN and CDR2 FVKESK come from the germline V gene.

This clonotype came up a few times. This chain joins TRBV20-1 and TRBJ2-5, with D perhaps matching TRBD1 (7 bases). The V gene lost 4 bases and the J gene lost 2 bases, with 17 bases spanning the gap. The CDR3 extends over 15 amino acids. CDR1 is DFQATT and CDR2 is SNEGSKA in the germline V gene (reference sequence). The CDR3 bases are TGCAGTGCTAAAGGGGGCGGGAAGGTACAAGAGACCCAGTACTTC. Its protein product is CSAKGGGKVQETQYF.

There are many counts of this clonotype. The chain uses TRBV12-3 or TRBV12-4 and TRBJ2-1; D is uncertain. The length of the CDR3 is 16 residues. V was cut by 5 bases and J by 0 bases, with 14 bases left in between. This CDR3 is CASSPATYSSYNEQFF. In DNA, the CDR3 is TGTGCCAGCAGTCCTGCGACCTATAGCTCCTACAATGAGCAGTTCTTC.

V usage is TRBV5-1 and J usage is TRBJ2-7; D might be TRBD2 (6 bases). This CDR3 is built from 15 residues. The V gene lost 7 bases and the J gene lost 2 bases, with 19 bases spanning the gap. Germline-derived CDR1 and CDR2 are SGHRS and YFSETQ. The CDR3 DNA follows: TGCGCCAGCGGGCGACCTAGCGACGGTGCCTACGAGCAGTACTTC. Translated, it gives CASGRPSDGAYEQYF.

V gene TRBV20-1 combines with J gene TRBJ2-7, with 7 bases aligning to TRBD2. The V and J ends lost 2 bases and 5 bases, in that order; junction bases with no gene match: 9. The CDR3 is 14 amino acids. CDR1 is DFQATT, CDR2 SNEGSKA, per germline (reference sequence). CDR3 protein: CSARPGWEGHEQYF. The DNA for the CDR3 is TGCAGTGCTAGACCCGGGTGGGAGGGCCACGAGCAGTACTTC.

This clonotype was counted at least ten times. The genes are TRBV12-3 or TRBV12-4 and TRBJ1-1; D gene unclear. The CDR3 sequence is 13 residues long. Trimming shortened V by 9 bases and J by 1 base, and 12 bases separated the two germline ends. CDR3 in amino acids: CASSNSENTEAFF. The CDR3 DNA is TGTGCCAGTAGTAATTCGGAGAACACTGAAGCTTTCTTT.

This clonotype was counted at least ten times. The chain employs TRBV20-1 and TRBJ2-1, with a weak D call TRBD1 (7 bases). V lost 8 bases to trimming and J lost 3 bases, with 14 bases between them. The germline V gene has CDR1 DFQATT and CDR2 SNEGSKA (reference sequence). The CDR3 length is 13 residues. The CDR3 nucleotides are TGCAGTTGCGGGACAGACAGCTACAATGAGCAGTTCTTC. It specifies CSCGTDSYNEQFF.

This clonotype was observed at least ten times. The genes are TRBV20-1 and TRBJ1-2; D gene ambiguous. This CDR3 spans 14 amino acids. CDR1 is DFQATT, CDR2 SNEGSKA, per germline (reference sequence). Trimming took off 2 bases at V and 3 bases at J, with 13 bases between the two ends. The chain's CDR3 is CSARSIGWDYGYTF. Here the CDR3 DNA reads TGCAGTGCTAGATCCATAGGGTGGGACTATGGCTACACCTTC.

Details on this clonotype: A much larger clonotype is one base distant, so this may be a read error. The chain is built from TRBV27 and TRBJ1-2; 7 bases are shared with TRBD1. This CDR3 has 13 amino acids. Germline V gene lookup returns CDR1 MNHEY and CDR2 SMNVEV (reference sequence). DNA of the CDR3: TGTGCCAGCAGTCCATCATGGACAGGTGGCTTCACCTTC. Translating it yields CASSPSWTGGFTF.

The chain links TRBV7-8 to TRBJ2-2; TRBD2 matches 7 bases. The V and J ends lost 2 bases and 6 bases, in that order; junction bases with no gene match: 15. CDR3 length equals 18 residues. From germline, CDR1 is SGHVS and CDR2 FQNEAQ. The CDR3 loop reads CASSLFEGGPSRAGELFF. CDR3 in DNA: TGTGCCAGCAGCTTATTTGAGGGAGGGCCGAGTCGCGCCGGGGAGCTGTTTTTT.

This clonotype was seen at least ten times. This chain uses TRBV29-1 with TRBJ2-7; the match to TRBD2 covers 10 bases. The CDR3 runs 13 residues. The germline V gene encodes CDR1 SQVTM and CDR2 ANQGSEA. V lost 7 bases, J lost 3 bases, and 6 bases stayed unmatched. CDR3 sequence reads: CSATRTSGYEQYF. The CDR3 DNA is TGCAGCGCGACGAGGACTAGCGGCTACGAGCAGTACTTC.

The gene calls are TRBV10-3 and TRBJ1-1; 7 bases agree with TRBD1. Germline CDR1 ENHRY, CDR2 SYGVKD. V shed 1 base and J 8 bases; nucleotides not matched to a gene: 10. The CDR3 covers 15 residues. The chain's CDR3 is CAISEFHDRAHEAFF. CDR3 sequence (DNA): TGTGCCATCAGTGAGTTCCATGACAGGGCTCACGAAGCTTTCTTT.

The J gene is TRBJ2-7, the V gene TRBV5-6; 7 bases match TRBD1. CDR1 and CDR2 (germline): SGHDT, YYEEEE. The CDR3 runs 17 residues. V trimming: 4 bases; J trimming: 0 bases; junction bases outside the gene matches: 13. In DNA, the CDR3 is TGTGCCAGCAGCGTCGTAATGACAGGGATTAACTCCTACGAGCAGTACTTC. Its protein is CASSVVMTGINSYEQYF.

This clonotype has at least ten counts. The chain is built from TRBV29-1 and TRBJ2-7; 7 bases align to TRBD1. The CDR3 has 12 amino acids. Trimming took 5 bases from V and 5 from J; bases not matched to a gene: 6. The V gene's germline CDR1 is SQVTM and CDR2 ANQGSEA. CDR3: CSVYPGGHEQYF. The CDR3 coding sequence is TGCAGCGTTTATCCAGGGGGACACGAGCAGTACTTC.

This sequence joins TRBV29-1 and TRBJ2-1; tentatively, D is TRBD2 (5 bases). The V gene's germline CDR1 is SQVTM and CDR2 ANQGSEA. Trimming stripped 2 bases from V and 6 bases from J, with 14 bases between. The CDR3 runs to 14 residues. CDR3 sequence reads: CSVESAPLVNEQFF. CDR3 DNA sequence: TGCAGCGTTGAATCGGCCCCACTAGTCAATGAGCAGTTCTTC.

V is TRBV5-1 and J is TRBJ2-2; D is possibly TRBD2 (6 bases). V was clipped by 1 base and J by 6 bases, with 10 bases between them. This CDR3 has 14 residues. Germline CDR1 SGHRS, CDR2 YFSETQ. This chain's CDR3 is CASSLPREAGELFF. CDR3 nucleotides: TGCGCCAGCAGCTTGCCAAGGGAGGCCGGGGAGCTGTTTTTT.

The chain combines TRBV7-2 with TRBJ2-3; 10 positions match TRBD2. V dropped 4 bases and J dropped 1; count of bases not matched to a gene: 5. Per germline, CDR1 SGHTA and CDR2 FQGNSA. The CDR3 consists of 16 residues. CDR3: CASSWGSGRGTDTQYF. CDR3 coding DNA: TGTGCCAGCAGCTGGGGAAGCGGGAGGGGCACAGATACGCAGTATTTT.

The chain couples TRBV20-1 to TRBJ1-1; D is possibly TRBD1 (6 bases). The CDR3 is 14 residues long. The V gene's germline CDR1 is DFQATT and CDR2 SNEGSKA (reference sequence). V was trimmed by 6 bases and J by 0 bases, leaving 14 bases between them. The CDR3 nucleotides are TGCAGTGCGGCGGGACAACCCATGAACACTGAAGCTTTCTTT. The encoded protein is CSAAGQPMNTEAFF.

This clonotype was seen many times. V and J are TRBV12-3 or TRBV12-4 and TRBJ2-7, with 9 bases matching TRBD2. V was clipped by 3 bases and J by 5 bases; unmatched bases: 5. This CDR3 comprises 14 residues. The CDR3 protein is CASSFSGGRDEQYF. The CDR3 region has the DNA TGTGCCAGCAGTTTTAGCGGCGGGAGGGACGAGCAGTACTTC.